This T cell receptor (beta chain) derives from a study of cytomegalovirus exposure and HLA in healthy donors. The study ran its PCR with 60 Vbeta and 13 Jbeta primers. This table comes from immunoSEQ multiplex PCR, and its TCRdb copy is limited to in-frame clones, with some not included. This sample yields around 100,000 clones, of which approximately 80% are seen a single time; over 3.5% belongs to the top ten. Findings of the study overall: TCR beta V segments were, for the most part, productive about 87% or about 30% of the time in an earlier analysis. The authors reported that TCR beta sequences could predict HLA-A and HLA-B alleles. These predictions were accurate for most subjects in the first cohort.

This CDR3 contains 11 residues. Looked up from germline, CDR1 is DFQATT and CDR2 is SNEGSKA (reference sequence). The V gene lost 3 bases and the J gene lost 6 bases, with 9 bases spanning the gap. Worth noting for this clone: Its antigen is currently unknown.

The donors gave bone marrow, and they were healthy. The receptor was derived from a woman aged 40 to 55 in good health and CMV-seropositive. The sequenced sample consisted of PBMCs. J is TRBJ2-7 and V is TRBV20-1, with unresolved D. The CDR3 DNA sequence: TGCAGTGCTAGCTACCAACGCGAGCAGTACTTC. Translating gives CSASYQREQYF.